This is a list of T cell receptor beta chains from one sample in a study of cytomegalovirus exposure and HLA in healthy donors. The assay was immunoSEQ multiplex PCR, and TCRdb's table has in-frame clones only and misses some. The data contain about 120,000 clones, approximately 72% of them seen just once; the ten biggest clones take up around 30%. The sample consisted of PBMCs. The origin of the receptors is a man between 60 and 75 years old in good health and CMV-seropositive. CDR3s include the opening cysteine and the closing phenylalanine or tryptophan. The D gene is left open where the match is weak. Clone size, where shown, is once, few, many, or a class for clones that have expanded.

.,TRBV25-1,TRBJ1-1,once,14,TGTGCCAGCAGCTTGGGGGGGATGAACACTGAAGCTTTCTTT,CASSLGGMNTEAFF
.,TRBV6-5,TRBJ2-7,.,13,TGTGCCAGCAGTATCGACAGGGACTTGGCGCAGTACTTC,CASSIDRDLAQYF
.,TRBV11-1,TRBJ2-6,.,17,TGTGCCAGCAGCTTAGAGCCAGGGAACTCTGGGGCCAACGTCCTGACTTTC,CASSLEPGNSGANVLTF
.,TRBV2,TRBJ1-2,.,14,TGTGCCAGCAGTGAAGCGGCACAGATCTATGGCTACACCTTC,CASSEAAQIYGYTF
TRBD1,TRBV5-5,TRBJ1-1,.,15,TGTGCCAGCAGCTTGACCGGGACAGGGGGTGGAGAAGCTTTCTTT,CASSLTGTGGGEAFF
TRBD2,TRBV7-9,TRBJ2-1,.,15,TGTGCCAGCAGCTCCCATCGACTAGCGGGCGATGAGCAGTTCTTC,CASSSHRLAGDEQFF
TRBD1,TRBV5-1,TRBJ1-2,few,15,TGCGCCAGCAGCCCCTGGACAGGGGTATCCTATGGCTACACCTTC,CASSPWTGVSYGYTF
TRBD2,TRBV9,TRBJ2-7,once,14,TGTGCCAGCAGCGTCGGACTAGCGGCCTACGAGCAGTACTTC,CASSVGLAAYEQYF
TRBD1,TRBV28,TRBJ1-4,.,17,TGTGCCAGCAGTTTCCGTGGACAGGGGAGGGTTAATGAAAAACTGTTTTTT,CASSFRGQGRVNEKLFF
TRBD1,TRBV28,TRBJ2-2,.,17,TGTGCCAGCACCTTAGGACAGGGCCCTTTTAGGACCGGGGAGCTGTTTTTT,CASTLGQGPFRTGELFF
TRBD2,TRBV30,TRBJ2-3,.,15,TGTGCCTGGCAACTAGCGGGGGGTGGAACAGATACGCAGTATTTT,CAWQLAGGGTDTQYF
TRBD1,TRBV29-1,TRBJ1-5,.,13,TGCAGCGTTGAGACAGGGCGAAGTCAGCCCCAGCATTTT,CSVETGRSQPQHF
TRBD1,TRBV28,TRBJ2-3,.,17,TGTGCCAGCAGTTCCCTTTGGGCAGGGGGCCGAACAGATACGCAGTATTTT,CASSSLWAGGRTDTQYF
.,TRBV4-2,TRBJ1-5,.,13,TGTGCCAGCAGCCAAGAACAACGCCAGCCCCAGCATTTT,CASSQEQRQPQHF
.,TRBV19,TRBJ1-2,.,9,TGTGCCAGTACCGTCCGTTACACCTTC,CASTVRYTF
.,TRBV5-6,TRBJ2-1,once,13,TGTGCCAGCAGCTTGCTAGCCGGGGATGAGCAGTTCTTC,CASSLLAGDEQFF
.,TRBV6-1,TRBJ2-4,.,18,TGTGCCAGCAGTGAACAGGGGTTGTTGTTTCTGGCCAAAAACATTCAGTACTTC,CASSEQGLLFLAKNIQYF
TRBD1,TRBV7-3,TRBJ2-3,.,15,TGTGCCAGCAGCTTACAGGGACAGGCGGGAAATACGCAGTATTTT,CASSLQGQAGNTQYF
TRBD1,TRBV7-9,TRBJ1-5,.,19,TGTGCCAGCAGCCACACTAAGAATTTTGGGACAGCCAGCAATCAGCCCCAGCATTTT,CASSHTKNFGTASNQPQHF
TRBD1,TRBV7-9,TRBJ2-7,.,16,TGTGCCAGCAGTGCAACCGGGACAGGGGATTCCTACGAGCAGTACTTC,CASSATGTGDSYEQYF
TRBD1,TRBV2,TRBJ2-7,.,14,TGTGCCAGCAGATTTCGACAGGGCTCCTACGAGCAGTACTTC,CASRFRQGSYEQYF
TRBD2,TRBV11-1,TRBJ2-5,once,14,TGTGCCAGCAGCCTAGCGGGAGTCGATGAGACCCAGTACTTC,CASSLAGVDETQYF
.,TRBV27,TRBJ2-1,.,15,TGTGCCAGCAGTTGGGGGAGGAATAACTACAATGAGCAGTTCTTC,CASSWGRNNYNEQFF
.,TRBV6-5,TRBJ1-6,.,16,TGTGCCAGCAGTTACTCGCCCAGCTCCTATAATTCACCCCTCCACTTT,CASSYSPSSYNSPLHF
TRBD1,TRBV28,TRBJ2-7,.,14,TGTGCCAGCGGGGGGACAGGGGCCCGCTACGAGCAGTACTTC,CASGGTGARYEQYF
.,TRBV6-1,TRBJ1-2,few,15,TGTGCCAGCAGTGAACTGGAGGGCAGGGACCATGGCTACACCTTC,CASSELEGRDHGYTF
TRBD1,TRBV18,TRBJ2-7,.,15,TGTGCCAGCTCACTTGCCGGGACAGGGCCCTACGAGCAGTACTTC,CASSLAGTGPYEQYF
.,TRBV5-1,TRBJ2-7,.,15,TGCGCCAGCAGCTTGGGGCTAGCGAGACTCTACGAGCAGTACTTC,CASSLGLARLYEQYF
.,TRBV5-1,TRBJ1-1,.,13,TGCGCCAGCAGCCCCCGACAGAACACTGAAGCTTTCTTT,CASSPRQNTEAFF
TRBD2,TRBV2,TRBJ2-2,.,14,TGTGCCAGCGGGGGGGGAGTTGTGGCCGGGGAGCTGTTTTTT,CASGGGVVAGELFF
.,TRBV5-1,TRBJ2-2,once,15,TGCGCCAGCAGCTTGGCCGGGGGATCAGCCGGGGAGCTGTTTTTT,CASSLAGGSAGELFF
.,TRBV6-1,TRBJ1-5,.,13,TGTGCCAGCAGTGAAGGATCGGGTCAGCCCCAGCATTTT,CASSEGSGQPQHF
.,TRBV27,TRBJ1-3,once,15,TGTGCCAGCCGTGCATCCGGGGTCTCTGGAAACACCATATATTTT,CASRASGVSGNTIYF
.,TRBV28,TRBJ1-2,few,12,TGTGCCAGCGATGGGGGCAACTATGGCTACACCTTC,CASDGGNYGYTF
TRBD1,TRBV7-9,TRBJ1-5,.,13,TGTGCCAGCTCCGGGACAGGCAATCAGCCCCAGCATTTT,CASSGTGNQPQHF
TRBD2,TRBV5-1,TRBJ2-5,.,16,TGCGCCAGCAGCTCCGGACTAGCGGGGGGGCTGGAGACCCAGTACTTC,CASSSGLAGGLETQYF
TRBD2,TRBV6-1,TRBJ2-7,.,15,TGTGCCAGCAGTGAAACTAGCGGGAGGTGGTACGAGCAGTACTTC,CASSETSGRWYEQYF
.,TRBV5-6,TRBJ2-7,.,14,TGTGCCAGCAGCTTCCGGGGATTCAACTACGAGCAGTACTTC,CASSFRGFNYEQYF
.,TRBV4-1,TRBJ1-2,.,14,TGCGCCAGCAGCCAAGACTATGCGGGCTATGGCTACACCTTC,CASSQDYAGYGYTF
.,TRBV19,TRBJ1-5,.,14,TGTGCCAGTAGTATTATCGGGGGAAATCAGCCCCAGCATTTT,CASSIIGGNQPQHF
TRBD1,TRBV5-1,TRBJ1-1,.,16,TGCGCCAGCAGCTTGGGGAGGACAGGCGGAGGGACTGAAGCTTTCTTT,CASSLGRTGGGTEAFF
.,TRBV6-1,TRBJ1-1,few,14,TGTGCCAGCAGTGAAGGGCAGGAAAACACTGAAGCTTTCTTT,CASSEGQENTEAFF
.,TRBV30,TRBJ1-1,few,16,TGTGCCTGGGGTACTCCAATGGGGCGTCGAAACACTGAAGCTTTCTTT,CAWGTPMGRRNTEAFF